Listed below are T cell receptor beta chains from one sample, sequenced in a study of T cell changes during pregnancy in multiple sclerosis. Method: immunoSEQ multiplex PCR; TCRdb's copy keeps in-frame clones and lacks some. The table shows approximately 120,000 clones, with roughly 97% occurring only once. The specimen was peripheral blood, collected after pregnancy. The receptor source for this set is a female donor with multiple sclerosis, enrolled in a pregnancy study. The CDR3 runs from the conserved cysteine through the conserved F or W. Each record gives: V gene, clone size, D gene, J gene, CDR3 protein, CDR3 DNA. A D gene is named only where the DNA matches it firmly. Rows may omit the clone size; those that give it use once, few, many or a size class.

v_call: TRBV30
clone_size: .
d_call: .
j_call: TRBJ2-4
cdr3_aa: CAWSPGLAKNIQYF
cdr3_nt: TGTGCCTGGAGTCCGGGACTAGCCAAAAACATTCAGTACTTC

v_call: TRBV30
clone_size: .
d_call: TRBD1
j_call: TRBJ1-2
cdr3_aa: CAWSTGGHGYTF
cdr3_nt: TGTGCCTGGAGTACAGGGGGCCATGGCTACACCTTC

v_call: TRBV18
clone_size: .
d_call: TRBD1
j_call: TRBJ1-2
cdr3_aa: CASSPLDRNGYTF
cdr3_nt: TGTGCCAGCTCACCCTTGGACAGGAATGGCTACACCTTC

v_call: TRBV14
clone_size: .
d_call: TRBD2
j_call: TRBJ2-1
cdr3_aa: CASSAQLAGPYNEQFF
cdr3_nt: TGTGCCAGCAGCGCCCAACTAGCGGGTCCCTACAATGAGCAGTTCTTC

v_call: TRBV5-1
clone_size: .
d_call: .
j_call: TRBJ1-2
cdr3_aa: CASSKTDVYGYTF
cdr3_nt: TGCGCCAGCAGCAAAACAGACGTCTATGGCTACACCTTC

v_call: TRBV30
clone_size: .
d_call: .
j_call: TRBJ2-3
cdr3_aa: CAWSENPGLADTQYF
cdr3_nt: TGTGCCTGGAGTGAAAACCCGGGACTGGCAGATACGCAGTATTTT

v_call: TRBV27
clone_size: few
d_call: .
j_call: TRBJ2-7
cdr3_aa: CASSFPGTGEQYF
cdr3_nt: TGTGCCAGCAGTTTCCCCGGTACGGGGGAGCAGTACTTC

v_call: TRBV5-1
clone_size: .
d_call: .
j_call: TRBJ2-7
cdr3_aa: CASSLGQIEQYF
cdr3_nt: TGCGCCAGCAGCTTGGGACAGATCGAGCAGTACTTC

v_call: TRBV29-1
clone_size: .
d_call: .
j_call: TRBJ1-1
cdr3_aa: CSVPGRGTEAFF
cdr3_nt: TGCAGCGTTCCCGGAAGGGGCACTGAAGCTTTCTTT

v_call: TRBV28
clone_size: .
d_call: .
j_call: TRBJ2-7
cdr3_aa: CASSWQGITYEQYF
cdr3_nt: TGTGCCAGCAGTTGGCAGGGTATTACCTACGAGCAGTACTTC

v_call: TRBV29-1
clone_size: .
d_call: TRBD2
j_call: TRBJ2-5
cdr3_aa: CSVPKRGGYQETQYF
cdr3_nt: TGCAGCGTCCCAAAGCGGGGGGGGTACCAAGAGACCCAGTACTTC

v_call: TRBV5-4
clone_size: .
d_call: TRBD2
j_call: TRBJ2-1
cdr3_aa: CASSPGLAGGSYNEQFF
cdr3_nt: TGTGCCAGCAGCCCGGGACTAGCGGGGGGCTCCTACAATGAGCAGTTCTTC

v_call: TRBV25-1
clone_size: .
d_call: TRBD1
j_call: TRBJ1-1
cdr3_aa: CATSTGGISFF
cdr3_nt: TGTGCCACCTCGACAGGGGGCATTTCTTTCTTT

v_call: TRBV28
clone_size: .
d_call: .
j_call: TRBJ1-1
cdr3_aa: CASREGTVAFF
cdr3_nt: TGTGCCAGCAGGGAGGGTACTGTGGCTTTCTTT

v_call: TRBV29-1
clone_size: few
d_call: TRBD1
j_call: TRBJ1-1
cdr3_aa: CSVGGTGRDF
cdr3_nt: TGCAGCGTTGGCGGGACAGGACGTGACTTT

v_call: TRBV7-2
clone_size: .
d_call: .
j_call: TRBJ1-2
cdr3_aa: CASSSSMGGPNYGYTF
cdr3_nt: TGTGCCAGCAGCTCGAGTATGGGGGGGCCGAACTATGGCTACACCTTC

v_call: TRBV7-2
clone_size: .
d_call: TRBD1
j_call: TRBJ2-6
cdr3_aa: CASSPDRVSNVLTF
cdr3_nt: TGTGCCAGCAGCCCCGACAGGGTTTCCAACGTCCTGACTTTC

v_call: TRBV13
clone_size: .
d_call: TRBD1
j_call: TRBJ2-7
cdr3_aa: CASSPGGQATYEQYF
cdr3_nt: TGTGCCAGCAGTCCCGGAGGACAGGCCACCTACGAGCAGTACTTC

v_call: TRBV19
clone_size: .
d_call: .
j_call: TRBJ2-7
cdr3_aa: CASSDATGISYEQYF
cdr3_nt: TGTGCCAGTAGTGACGCTACAGGGATTTCCTACGAGCAGTACTTC

v_call: TRBV19
clone_size: .
d_call: TRBD1
j_call: TRBJ2-1
cdr3_aa: CASSIQGATYNEQFF
cdr3_nt: TGTGCCAGTAGTATTCAGGGGGCTACCTACAATGAGCAGTTCTTC

v_call: TRBV6-5
clone_size: once
d_call: .
j_call: TRBJ2-1
cdr3_aa: CASSPNSNEQFF
cdr3_nt: TGTGCCAGCAGCCCGAACAGCAATGAGCAGTTCTTC

v_call: TRBV5-1
clone_size: .
d_call: TRBD1
j_call: TRBJ2-2
cdr3_aa: CASSPSLQGALDTGELFF
cdr3_nt: TGCGCCAGCAGCCCCTCCTTACAGGGGGCATTGGACACCGGGGAGCTGTTTTTT

v_call: TRBV28
clone_size: .
d_call: TRBD2
j_call: TRBJ2-2
cdr3_aa: CASSHLAGIAGELFF
cdr3_nt: TGTGCCAGCAGTCACCTAGCGGGAATCGCCGGGGAGCTGTTTTTT

v_call: TRBV5-1
clone_size: .
d_call: TRBD2
j_call: TRBJ2-2
cdr3_aa: CASSLEAGTVTGELFF
cdr3_nt: TGCGCCAGCAGCTTAGAAGCGGGGACGGTCACCGGGGAGCTGTTTTTT

v_call: TRBV27
clone_size: .
d_call: .
j_call: TRBJ2-6
cdr3_aa: CASSLFSVRSGANVLTF
cdr3_nt: TGTGCCAGCAGTTTATTCTCTGTTCGCTCTGGGGCCAACGTCCTGACTTTC

v_call: TRBV7-2
clone_size: .
d_call: .
j_call: TRBJ2-7
cdr3_aa: CASSLVVAAASTYEQYF
cdr3_nt: TGTGCCAGCAGCTTAGTGGTCGCGGCGGCCTCTACCTACGAGCAGTACTTC

v_call: TRBV6-5
clone_size: .
d_call: .
j_call: TRBJ1-1
cdr3_aa: CASSAMRFGTEAFF
cdr3_nt: TGTGCCAGCAGTGCTATGAGGTTTGGCACTGAAGCTTTCTTT

v_call: TRBV2
clone_size: .
d_call: TRBD1
j_call: TRBJ1-1
cdr3_aa: CASVEGQGDTEAFF
cdr3_nt: TGTGCCAGCGTGGAAGGACAGGGGGACACTGAAGCTTTCTTT

v_call: TRBV5-5
clone_size: .
d_call: .
j_call: TRBJ1-2
cdr3_aa: CASSFTGGEYGYTF
cdr3_nt: TGTGCCAGCAGCTTCACGGGGGGGGAGTATGGCTACACCTTC

v_call: TRBV5-4
clone_size: .
d_call: TRBD1
j_call: TRBJ1-4
cdr3_aa: CASSLSSGGTNEKLFF
cdr3_nt: TGTGCCAGCAGCTTGTCATCAGGGGGGACTAATGAAAAACTGTTTTTT

v_call: TRBV2
clone_size: .
d_call: TRBD1
j_call: TRBJ1-4
cdr3_aa: CASSRDRGLRATNEKLFF
cdr3_nt: TGTGCCAGCAGCCGGGACAGGGGGCTTCGAGCAACTAATGAAAAACTGTTTTTT

v_call: TRBV29-1
clone_size: .
d_call: TRBD2
j_call: TRBJ2-7
cdr3_aa: CSAGGASSYEQYF
cdr3_nt: TGCAGCGCGGGGGGGGCTAGCTCCTACGAGCAGTACTTC

v_call: TRBV9
clone_size: once
d_call: TRBD2
j_call: TRBJ2-7
cdr3_aa: CASSPQAGGFHEQYF
cdr3_nt: TGTGCCAGCAGCCCACAAGCGGGAGGGTTCCACGAGCAGTACTTC

v_call: TRBV30
clone_size: .
d_call: .
j_call: TRBJ1-1
cdr3_aa: CASAGERFGTEAFF
cdr3_nt: TGTGCCAGCGCCGGCGAGCGTTTTGGCACTGAAGCTTTCTTT

v_call: TRBV28
clone_size: .
d_call: .
j_call: TRBJ1-5
cdr3_aa: CASSSNPRGARDQPQHF
cdr3_nt: TGTGCCAGCAGTTCCAACCCTCGGGGGGCGAGGGATCAGCCCCAGCATTTT

v_call: TRBV28
clone_size: once
d_call: .
j_call: TRBJ1-4
cdr3_aa: CASSLWVESTNEKLFF
cdr3_nt: TGTGCCAGCAGTTTATGGGTCGAGTCAACTAATGAAAAACTGTTTTTT

v_call: TRBV5-1
clone_size: .
d_call: .
j_call: TRBJ2-3
cdr3_aa: CASSPSGQTITDTQYF
cdr3_nt: TGCGCCAGCAGCCCGTCCGGACAGACCATCACAGATACGCAGTATTTT

v_call: TRBV27
clone_size: .
d_call: .
j_call: TRBJ1-1
cdr3_aa: CASSGVNTEAFF
cdr3_nt: TGTGCCAGCAGTGGAGTGAACACTGAAGCTTTCTTT

v_call: TRBV21-1
clone_size: .
d_call: .
j_call: TRBJ2-3
cdr3_aa: CASSKDPGRDTQYF
cdr3_nt: TGTGCCAGCAGCAAAGACCCAGGGCGAGATACGCAGTATTTT

v_call: TRBV19
clone_size: once
d_call: TRBD1
j_call: TRBJ2-7
cdr3_aa: CASSGRGFAYEQYF
cdr3_nt: TGTGCCAGTAGTGGCAGGGGGTTCGCCTACGAGCAGTACTTC

v_call: TRBV7-9
clone_size: .
d_call: TRBD1
j_call: TRBJ2-7
cdr3_aa: CASSLGQARNEQYF
cdr3_nt: TGTGCCAGCAGCTTGGGACAGGCGAGGAACGAGCAGTACTTC

v_call: TRBV7-8
clone_size: .
d_call: .
j_call: TRBJ2-5
cdr3_aa: CASSWRSSGETQYF
cdr3_nt: TGTGCCAGCAGCTGGAGGTCCTCAGGAGAGACCCAGTACTTC

v_call: TRBV5-1
clone_size: .
d_call: TRBD2
j_call: TRBJ2-5
cdr3_aa: CASSLGGRASWTQETQYF
cdr3_nt: TGCGCCAGCAGCTTGGGCGGGAGGGCCTCCTGGACCCAAGAGACCCAGTACTTC

v_call: TRBV28
clone_size: .
d_call: TRBD1
j_call: TRBJ1-2
cdr3_aa: CASSPPGGQNYGYTF
cdr3_nt: TGTGCCAGCAGTCCTCCAGGGGGCCAGAACTATGGCTACACCTTC

v_call: TRBV7-8
clone_size: .
d_call: .
j_call: TRBJ2-7
cdr3_aa: CASSLRGSYEQYF
cdr3_nt: TGTGCCAGCAGTCTTAGGGGTTCCTACGAGCAGTACTTC

v_call: TRBV4-1
clone_size: .
d_call: .
j_call: TRBJ1-2
cdr3_aa: CASSPTGSYGYTF
cdr3_nt: TGCGCCAGCAGCCCTACAGGGAGCTATGGCTACACCTTC

v_call: TRBV7-8
clone_size: .
d_call: .
j_call: TRBJ1-2
cdr3_aa: CASSLARTVYGYTF
cdr3_nt: TGTGCCAGCAGCTTAGCCCGGACAGTCTATGGCTACACCTTC